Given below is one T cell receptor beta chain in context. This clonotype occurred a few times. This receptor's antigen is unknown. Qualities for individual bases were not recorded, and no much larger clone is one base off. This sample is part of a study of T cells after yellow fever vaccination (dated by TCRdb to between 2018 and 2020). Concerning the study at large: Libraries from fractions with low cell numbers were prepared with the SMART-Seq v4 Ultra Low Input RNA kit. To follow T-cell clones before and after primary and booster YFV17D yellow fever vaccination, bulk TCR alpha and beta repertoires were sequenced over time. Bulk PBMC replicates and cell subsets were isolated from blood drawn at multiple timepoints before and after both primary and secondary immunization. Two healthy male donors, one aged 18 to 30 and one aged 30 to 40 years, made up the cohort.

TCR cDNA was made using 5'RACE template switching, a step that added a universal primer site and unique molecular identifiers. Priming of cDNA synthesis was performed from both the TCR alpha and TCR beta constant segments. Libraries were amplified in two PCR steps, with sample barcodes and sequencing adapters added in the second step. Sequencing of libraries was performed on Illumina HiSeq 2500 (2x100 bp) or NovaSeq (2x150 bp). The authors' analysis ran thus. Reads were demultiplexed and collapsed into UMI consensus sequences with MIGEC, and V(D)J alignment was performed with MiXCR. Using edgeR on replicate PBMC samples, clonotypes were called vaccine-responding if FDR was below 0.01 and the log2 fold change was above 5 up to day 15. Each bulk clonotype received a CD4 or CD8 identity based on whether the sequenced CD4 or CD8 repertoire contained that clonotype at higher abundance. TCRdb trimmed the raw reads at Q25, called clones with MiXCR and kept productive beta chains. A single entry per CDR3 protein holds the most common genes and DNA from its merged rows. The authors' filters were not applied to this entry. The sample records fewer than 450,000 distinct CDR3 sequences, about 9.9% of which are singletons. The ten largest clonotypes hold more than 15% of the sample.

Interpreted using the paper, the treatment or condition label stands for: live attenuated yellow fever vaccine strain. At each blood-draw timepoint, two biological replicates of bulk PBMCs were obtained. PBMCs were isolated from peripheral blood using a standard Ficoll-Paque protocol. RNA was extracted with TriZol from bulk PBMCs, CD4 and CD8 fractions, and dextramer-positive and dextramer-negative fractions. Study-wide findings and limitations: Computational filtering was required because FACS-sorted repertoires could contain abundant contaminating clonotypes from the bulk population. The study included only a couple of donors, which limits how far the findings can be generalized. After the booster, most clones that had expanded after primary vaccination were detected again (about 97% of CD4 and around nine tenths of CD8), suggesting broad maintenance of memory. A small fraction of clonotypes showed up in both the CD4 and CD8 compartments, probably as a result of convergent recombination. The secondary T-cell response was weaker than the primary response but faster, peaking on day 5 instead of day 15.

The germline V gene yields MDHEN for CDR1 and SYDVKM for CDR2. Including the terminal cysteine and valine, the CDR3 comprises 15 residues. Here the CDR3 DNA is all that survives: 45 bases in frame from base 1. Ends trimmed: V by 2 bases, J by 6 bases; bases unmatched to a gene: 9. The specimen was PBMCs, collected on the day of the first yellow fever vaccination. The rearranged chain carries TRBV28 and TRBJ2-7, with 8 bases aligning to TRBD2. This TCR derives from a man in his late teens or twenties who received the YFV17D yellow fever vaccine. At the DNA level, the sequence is TGTGCCAGCAGTTTAGACGGGACTAGTCGGATCGAGCAGTACGTC. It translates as CASSLDGTSRIEQYV.